Listed below are T cell receptor beta chains from one sample, sequenced in a study of CXCR3-negative and CXCR3-positive naive CD8 T cells. TCRdb re-analyzed the 5' RACE reads; it lists each CDR3 protein once, without DNA. The table gives about 66,000 distinct CDR3 sequences; the top ten clones make up about 4.5% of it. Sample: naive CXCR3- CD8+ T cells from blood. These receptor sequences come from a human donor in good health. Some clones in this sample may be carry-over from other donors' samples. Each CDR3 is given with its conserved first and last residue.

>TRBV10-3|TRBJ2-1
CAISERQGAYNEQFF
>TRBV7-2|TRBJ1-2
CASSTLWGWEVGYGYTF
>TRBV7-6|TRBJ1-6
CASRNQGYNSPLHF
>TRBV6-6|TRBJ1-5
CASSPGPLSNQPQHF
>TRBV15|TRBJ1-4
CATSRTGTGFLSGEKLFF
>TRBV27|TRBJ1-6
CASSFSGGNSPLHF
>TRBV5-1|TRBJ2-7
CASSLDPDYAYEQYF
>TRBV4-3|TRBJ2-1
CASSQVLLSEQFF
>TRBV29-1|TRBJ2-1
CSARLAGGPNEQFF
>TRBV4-2|TRBJ2-1
CASSQDRGYNEQFF
>TRBV28|TRBJ2-2
CASSFRGLDTGELFF
>TRBV24-1|TRBJ2-5
CATSDFLAGGSQETQYF
>TRBV9|TRBJ2-1
CASSASSGGGREQFF
>TRBV7-6|TRBJ2-7
CASSPGTGGSYEQYF
>TRBV6-5|TRBJ2-1
CASSSGESYNEQFF
>TRBV12-3/TRBV12-4|TRBJ2-1
CASSTGWDEQFF
>TRBV20-1|TRBJ2-1
CSAARSESSYNEQFF
>TRBV10-2|TRBJ2-7
CASSDGTGSYEQYF
>TRBV5-1|TRBJ2-7
CASSLASSWSYEQYF
>TRBV13|TRBJ1-2
CASSSGRGQRYGYTF
>TRBV25-1|TRBJ2-3
CASSAPWVSQGADTQYF
>TRBV6-2/TRBV6-3|TRBJ2-2
CASAPMNRGRYTGELFF
>TRBV6-2/TRBV6-3|TRBJ2-1
CASSPFHRDRGLYNEQFF
>TRBV29-1|TRBJ1-5
CSVAAGDSNQPQHF
>TRBV6-2/TRBV6-3|TRBJ2-1
CASRSTLVQGQFF
>TRBV2|TRBJ2-3
CATDNLGREKNTDTQYF
>TRBV29-1|TRBJ2-1
CSVEGTSFNEQFF
>TRBV28|TRBJ2-3
CASSFGSDTQYF
>TRBV20-1|TRBJ1-1
CSARGVGGGDTEAFF
>TRBV2|TRBJ2-1
CASSRDTSYNEQFF
>TRBV6-2/TRBV6-3|TRBJ2-7
CASSSTGIPLYEQYF
>TRBV5-1|TRBJ1-5
CASRSGLSDQPQHF
>TRBV4-3|TRBJ2-3
CASSQVRGRGEDTQYF